This T cell receptor beta chain was retrieved from a study of Ad26.COV2.S vaccination and SARS-CoV-2 variants. Looking at the study overall: Intramuscularly, Ad26.COV2.S was given either once or twice, 56 days apart. Regarding the study as a whole: Spike-specific TCR breadth ran higher among vaccine recipients than placebo recipients.

The sample's treatment: approximately 18 received Ad26.COV2.S at low or high dose, single or two shots; five or six received placebo; per-sample allocation not given. Specimen acquisition occurred on day 63 following the initial vaccine or placebo injection. An adult aged 18-55 years in Boston served as the donor. An Ad26 vector was used to express Wuhan-strain SARS-CoV-2 spike as the vaccine. In regard to this clone: No antigen is known for it.

This CDR3 is 13 amino acids long. V gave up 2 bases and J gave up 8 bases, with 11 bases separating them. Germline CDR1 and CDR2: KGHDR and SFDVKD. Clones were read by immunoSEQ multiplex PCR, and TCRdb kept only the in-frame ones, dropping some. This sample has 240,000 or so clones, with around 87% found just once. This clonotype originated in a person between 18 and 59 years old who received the Ad26.COV2.S COVID-19 vaccine or a placebo. This specimen was peripheral blood, taken in a trial of Ad26.COV2.S vaccine versus placebo. The V gene is TRBV24-1, the J gene TRBJ1-1, with unresolved D. The CDR3 region is CATSDSTDIEAFF. The CDR3 region has the DNA TGTGCCACCAGTGATTCGACCGATATCGAAGCTTTCTTT.